The 19 T cell receptor beta chains listed next were all sequenced from one sample in a study of blood T cell repertoires in COVID-19. The table came from immunoSEQ multiplex PCR; TCRdb's copy has only in-frame clones and leaves some out. This table holds approximately 98,000 clones, 80% to 85% found once. The sample was peripheral blood. The receptors come from a man in his 60s with acute or convalescent COVID-19.

The chain recombines TRBV27 with TRBJ1-2, with 9 bases identical to TRBD1. V lost 2 bases, J lost 6 bases, and 7 bases stayed unmatched. The CDR3 spans 15 residues. Germline V CDR1 and CDR2: MNHEY, SMNVEV (reference sequence). CDR3 sequence (DNA): TGTGCCAGCAGTTTAGGGACAGGGCCCATCGATGGCTACACCTTC. This translates into CASSLGTGPIDGYTF.

This chain joins TRBV9 and TRBJ1-4, with D unresolved. The V and J ends lost 0 bases and 0 bases respectively, with 6 bases between them. This CDR3 spans 15 amino acids. Germline V lookup: CDR1 SGDLS, CDR2 YYNGEE. The CDR3, as DNA: TGTGCCAGCAGCGTAGAGGGAGCAACTAATGAAAAACTGTTTTTT. Its protein product is CASSVEGATNEKLFF.

This clone was seen only a few times. The rearrangement joins TRBV4-1 to TRBJ1-1; TRBD1 is a possible D gene (5 bases). Trimming left V 2 bases short and J 1 base short, with 17 bases between. Germline V gene lookup returns CDR1 MGHRA and CDR2 YSYEKL. CDR3 length: 17 residues. Here the CDR3 reads CASSQIPRQGGNTEAFF. CDR3 DNA: TGCGCCAGCAGCCAAATCCCCCGCCAGGGAGGGAACACTGAAGCTTTCTTT.

This clone occurred a few times. The CDR3 loop is CASSPDRVPNSPLHF. For the CDR3, the DNA is TGTGCCAGCTCACCGGACAGGGTGCCCAATTCACCCCTCCACTTT. The J gene is TRBJ1-6, the V gene TRBV18, with 8 nucleotides matching TRBD1. The CDR3 totals 15 residues. With 3 bases clipped from V and 7 bases from J, the junction kept 5 bases outside the gene matches. In germline, CDR1 is KGHSH, CDR2 LQKENI.

The chain combines TRBV5-6 with TRBJ2-1, with D tentatively TRBD2 (6 bases). The V gene lost 4 bases and the J gene lost 6 bases, with 11 bases spanning the gap. Looked up from germline, CDR1 is SGHDT and CDR2 is YYEEEE. This CDR3 contains 13 residues. The CDR3 reads CASSVLGGNEQFF. In DNA form, the CDR3 reads TGTGCCAGCAGCGTTTTGGGAGGCAATGAGCAGTTCTTC.

The table lists this clone with a count of one. The J gene is TRBJ2-7, the V gene TRBV6-4; no definite D call. Trimming pared 6 bases from V and 13 bases from J, leaving 10 bases between. The CDR3 is 9 residues long. Germline V gives CDR1 MRHNA, CDR2 SNTAGT. In DNA form, the CDR3 reads TGTGCCAGCAGCACACTGACTTACGTC. This translates into CASSTLTYV.

The chain has TRBV29-1 and TRBJ1-2; tentative D call: TRBD1 (5 bases). The V gene lost 6 bases and the J gene lost 3 bases, with 11 bases spanning the gap. Per the germline V gene, CDR1 is SQVTM and CDR2 is ANQGSEA. The CDR3 loop spans 12 amino acids. The CDR3 nucleotides read TGCAGCGTCCCCAGGGAATACTATGGCTACACCTTC. Protein product: CSVPREYYGYTF.

Notes on this clone: Given a much more abundant clone one base away, this may be a read error. The sample carries other DNA sequences with the same CDR3. The gene calls are TRBV5-6 and TRBJ1-2; a possible D gene is TRBD1 (5 bases). CDR3 length equals 13 residues. The ends were cut back, 4 bases at V and 6 bases at J, with 13 bases in the middle. Germline-derived CDR1 and CDR2 are SGHDT and YYEEEE. As DNA, the CDR3 is TGTGCCAGCAGCCACCCCACAGGAGATGGCTACACCTTC. Translating gives CASSHPTGDGYTF.

The chain couples TRBV2 to TRBJ1-1; D possibly corresponds to TRBD1 (5 bases). In germline, CDR1 is SNHLY, CDR2 FYNNEI. The germline V and J ends were trimmed by 4 bases and 5 bases, with 14 bases remaining between them. The CDR3 contains 14 residues. CDR3 in amino acids: CASSAGEGWTEAFF. For the CDR3, the DNA is TGTGCCAGCAGTGCCGGGGAGGGGTGGACTGAAGCTTTCTTT. The full variable domain, rest sourced from reference TRBV2 and TRBJ1-1, is EPEVTQTPSHQVTQMGQEVILRCVPISNHLYFYWYRQILGQKVEFLVSFYNNEISEKSEIFDDQFSVERPDGSNFTLKIRSTKLEDSAMYFCASSAGEGWTEAFFGQGTRLTVV.

The chain links TRBV11-3 to TRBJ2-5, with D unresolved. Trimming left V 1 base short and J 4 bases short, with 7 bases between. The germline gives CDR1 SGHNT, CDR2 YENEEA. The CDR3 has 13 amino acids. This CDR3 is CASSLGLVETQYF. CDR3 in DNA: TGTGCCAGCAGCTTAGGGCTAGTAGAGACCCAGTACTTC.

At least ten counts were recorded for this clone. The chain uses TRBV3-1 (or the pseudogene TRBV3-2) and TRBJ1-6; D not certain. CDR1 is LGHDT and CDR2 is YNNKEL in the germline V gene (reference sequence). This CDR3 spans 14 amino acids. The germline V and J ends were trimmed by 4 bases and 3 bases, with 7 bases remaining between them. The CDR3 here is CASSLGIYNSPLHF. CDR3 nucleotide sequence: TGTGCCAGCAGCCTCGGGATCTATAATTCACCCCTCCACTTT.

The rearrangement joins TRBV5-1 to TRBJ2-1, with a possible D match to TRBD1 (5 bases). Germline CDR1 reads SGHRS; CDR2 reads YFSETQ. V lost 4 bases, J lost 2 bases, and 13 bases lay in between. CDR3 length equals 15 residues. DNA for the CDR3: TGCGCCAGCAGCCTCGGACATTCTACCTACAATGAGCAGTTCTTC. Translated, it gives CASSLGHSTYNEQFF. The variable domain in full, with the rest retrieved from reference TRBV5-1 and TRBJ2-1, is KAGVTQTPRYLIKTRGQQVTLSCSPISGHRSVSWYQQTPGQGLQFLFEYFSETQRNKGNFPGRFSGRQFSNSRSEMNVSTLELGDSALYLCASSLGHSTYNEQFFGPGTRLTVL.

This clone was recorded once. V and J are TRBV6-4 and TRBJ1-2; TRBD1 might be the D (5 bases). Per the germline V gene, CDR1 is MRHNA and CDR2 is SNTAGT. CDR3 size: 13 residues. V lost 6 bases and J 7 bases, leaving 15 bases between the germline ends. In nucleotides, the CDR3 is TGTGCCAGCAGCCGCGGGACTGGCGTTGGCTACACCTTC. Translating gives CASSRGTGVGYTF.

The chain carries TRBV10-2 and TRBJ2-7, with 8 bases lining up with TRBD2. The V gene's germline CDR1 is WSHSY and CDR2 SAAADI. The V gene end was trimmed by 1 base and the J gene end by 2 bases; junction bases not matched to a gene: 7. This CDR3 is 16 amino acids long. CDR3 loop: CASSEYGLAPAYEQYV. As DNA, the CDR3 is TGCGCCAGCAGTGAGTACGGACTAGCTCCAGCCTACGAGCAGTACGTC.

The chain is built from TRBV3-1 (or the pseudogene TRBV3-2) and TRBJ2-5, with D hard to call. Trimming cost V 4 bases and J 2 bases, with 11 bases left between them. Germline CDR1 LGHDT, CDR2 YNNKEL (reference sequence). CDR3 size: 14 residues. CDR3 in amino acids: CASSRDRLQETQYF. As DNA, the CDR3 is TGTGCCAGCAGCCGAGATAGACTGCAAGAGACCCAGTACTTC.

This clone has ten or more counts. This chain uses TRBV12-5 with TRBJ1-1, with 10 bases lining up with TRBD1. The CDR3 loop spans 15 amino acids. J was trimmed by 3 bases and V by 4 bases; bases with no gene match: 5. CDR1 is LGHNT and CDR2 is FRNRAP in the germline V gene. The CDR3: CASGWGDRGYTEAFF. The CDR3 DNA sequence: TGTGCTAGTGGTTGGGGGGACAGGGGTTACACTGAAGCTTTCTTT.

The rearrangement joins TRBV5-1 to TRBJ2-7; 7 nucleotides line up with TRBD1. The CDR3 covers 15 residues. J gave up 2 bases and V 0 bases, and 5 bases lay outside the gene matches. In germline, CDR1 is SGHRS, CDR2 YFSETQ. The CDR3 here is CASSLEGDSAYEQYF. The DNA of the CDR3 is TGCGCCAGCAGCTTGGAAGGGGACAGTGCCTACGAGCAGTACTTC. The full variable domain, completed using reference TRBV5-1 and TRBJ2-7, is KAGVTQTPRYLIKTRGQQVTLSCSPISGHRSVSWYQQTPGQGLQFLFEYFSETQRNKGNFPGRFSGRQFSNSRSEMNVSTLELGDSALYLCASSLEGDSAYEQYFGPGTRLTVT.

This chain links TRBV30 with TRBJ2-2, with no clear D. In germline, CDR1 is GTSNPN, CDR2 SVGIG (reference sequence). V was shortened by 4 bases and J by 0 bases, with 9 bases between the two germline ends. The CDR3 sequence is 14 residues long. CDR3 DNA sequence: TGTGCCTGGATCCGTTTCGCGAACACCGGGGAGCTGTTTTTT. Encoded protein: CAWIRFANTGELFF.

This chain joins TRBV30 and TRBJ1-6, with D perhaps TRBD1 (6 bases). Trimming stripped 1 base from V and 9 bases from J, with 10 bases between. Looked up from germline, CDR1 is GTSNPN and CDR2 is SVGIG (reference sequence). CDR3 length: 13 residues. This CDR3 is CAWSGTDGSPLHF. The CDR3 nucleotides are TGTGCCTGGAGTGGGACAGATGGTTCACCCCTCCACTTT.